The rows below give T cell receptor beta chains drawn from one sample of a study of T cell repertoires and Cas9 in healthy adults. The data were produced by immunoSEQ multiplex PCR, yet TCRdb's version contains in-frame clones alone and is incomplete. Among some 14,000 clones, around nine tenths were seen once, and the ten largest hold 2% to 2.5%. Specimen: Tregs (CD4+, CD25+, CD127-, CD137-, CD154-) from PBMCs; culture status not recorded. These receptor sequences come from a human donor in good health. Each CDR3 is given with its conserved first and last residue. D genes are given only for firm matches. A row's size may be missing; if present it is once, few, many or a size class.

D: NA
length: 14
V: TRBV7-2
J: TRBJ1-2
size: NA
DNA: TGTGCCAGCAGCCTGGGTACAGGGCTCTATGGCTACACCTTC
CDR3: CASSLGTGLYGYTF

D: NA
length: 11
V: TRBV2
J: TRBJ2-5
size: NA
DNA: TGTGCCAGCGGGGGGCAAGAGACCCAGTACTTC
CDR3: CASGGQETQYF

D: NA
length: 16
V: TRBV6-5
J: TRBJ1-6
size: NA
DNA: TGTGCCAGCAGTTACGCCGACCGGGGGCCGAGTTCACCCCTCCACTTT
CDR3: CASSYADRGPSSPLHF

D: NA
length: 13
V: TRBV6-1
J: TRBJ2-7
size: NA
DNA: TGTGCCAGCAGAGCCCTCAGGGGCTACGAGCAGTACTTC
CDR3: CASRALRGYEQYF

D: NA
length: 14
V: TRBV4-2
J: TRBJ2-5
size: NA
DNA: TGTGCCAGCAGCCAAGGGGGGGGCGAGAAGACCCAGTACTTC
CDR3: CASSQGGGEKTQYF

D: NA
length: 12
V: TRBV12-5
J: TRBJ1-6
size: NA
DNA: TGTGCTAGTGGTTTGCCCCCTTCACCCCTCCACTTT
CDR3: CASGLPPSPLHF

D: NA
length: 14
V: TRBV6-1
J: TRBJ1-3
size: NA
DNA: TGTGCCAGCAGCCCCGTGTCTCTGGAAGGCACCATATATTTT
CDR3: CASSPVSLEGTIYF

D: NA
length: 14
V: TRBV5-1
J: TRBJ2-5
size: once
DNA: TGCGCCAGCAGCTTGGCCGGCGGAGAAGAGACCCAGTACTTC
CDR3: CASSLAGGEETQYF

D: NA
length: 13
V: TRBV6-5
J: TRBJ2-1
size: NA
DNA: TGTGCCAGCAGTGAAGCAGGCGACAATGAGCAGTTCTTC
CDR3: CASSEAGDNEQFF

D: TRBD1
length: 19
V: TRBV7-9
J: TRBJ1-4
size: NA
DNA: TGTGCCAGCAGCGTTTCTCAGCCCGGGACAGGGGGTGCTAATGAAAAACTGTTTTTT
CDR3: CASSVSQPGTGGANEKLFF

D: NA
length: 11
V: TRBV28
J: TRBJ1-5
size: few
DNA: TGTGCCAGCAGTTTAGATCAGCCCCAGCATTTT
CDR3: CASSLDQPQHF

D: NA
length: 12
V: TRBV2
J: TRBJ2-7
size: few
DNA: TGTGCCAGCAGAGGAATCTCCTACGAGCAGTACTTC
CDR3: CASRGISYEQYF

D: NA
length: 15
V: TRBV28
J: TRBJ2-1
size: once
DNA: TGTGCCAGCGGCGAGGGGGGGAGTTCCTACAATGAGCAGTTCTTC
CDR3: CASGEGGSSYNEQFF

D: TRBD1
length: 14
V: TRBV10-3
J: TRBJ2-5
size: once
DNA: TGTGCCATCAGTGAGGACAGGGAGATCGGGTCCCAGTACTTC
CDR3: CAISEDREIGSQYF

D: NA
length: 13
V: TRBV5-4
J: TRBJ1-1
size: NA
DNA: TGTGCCAGCAGCTTCGGGGACTACACTGAAGCTTTCTTT
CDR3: CASSFGDYTEAFF

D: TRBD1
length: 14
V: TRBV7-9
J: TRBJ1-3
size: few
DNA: TGTGCCAGCAGCCCCGGACAGGGGGGAAACACCATATATTTT
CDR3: CASSPGQGGNTIYF

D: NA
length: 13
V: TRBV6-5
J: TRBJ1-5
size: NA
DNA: TGTGCCAGCCGACAGGACGATAATCAGCCCCAGCATTTT
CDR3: CASRQDDNQPQHF

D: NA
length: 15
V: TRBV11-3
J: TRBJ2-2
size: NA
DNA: TGTGCCAGCAGCCCCGGTCAGGCGAACACCGGGGAGCTGTTTTTT
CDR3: CASSPGQANTGELFF

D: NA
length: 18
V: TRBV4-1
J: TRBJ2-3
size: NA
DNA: TGCGCCAGCAGCCAAAACGGTGGGGACTGGAATCTCACAGATACGCAGTATTTT
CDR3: CASSQNGGDWNLTDTQYF

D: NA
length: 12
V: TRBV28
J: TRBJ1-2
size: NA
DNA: TGTGCCAGCAGTTTGGGCGACTATGGCTACACCTTC
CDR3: CASSLGDYGYTF

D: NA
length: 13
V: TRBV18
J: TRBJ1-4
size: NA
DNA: TGTGCCAGCTCACCGGCAGAGAATGAAAAACTGTTTTTT
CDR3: CASSPAENEKLFF

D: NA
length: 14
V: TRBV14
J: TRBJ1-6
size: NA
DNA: TGTGCCAGCAGCCTGGGACAATATAATTCACCCCTCCACTTT
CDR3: CASSLGQYNSPLHF

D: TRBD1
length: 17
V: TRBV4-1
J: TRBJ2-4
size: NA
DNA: TGCGCCAGCAGCCAAGAAGGACAGGGGTTGGGAAAAAACATTCAGTACTTC
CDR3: CASSQEGQGLGKNIQYF

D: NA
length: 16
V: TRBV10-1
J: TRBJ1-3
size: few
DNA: TGCGCCAGCAGTCCCCTCGCAGGAGGCTCTGGAAACACCATATATTTT
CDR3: CASSPLAGGSGNTIYF

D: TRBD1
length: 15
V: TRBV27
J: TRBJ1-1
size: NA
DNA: TGTGCCAGCAGTCTTCGACAGGGACGGAACACTGAAGCTTTCTTT
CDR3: CASSLRQGRNTEAFF

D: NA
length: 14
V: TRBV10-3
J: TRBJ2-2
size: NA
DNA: TGTGCCATCACCCGGGGGTCGGGCACCGGGGAGCTGTTTTTT
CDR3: CAITRGSGTGELFF

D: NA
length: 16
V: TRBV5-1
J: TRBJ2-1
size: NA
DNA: TGCGCCAGCAGCTTGGTTGGGGGAGTGTCCTACAATGAGCAGTTCTTC
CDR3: CASSLVGGVSYNEQFF

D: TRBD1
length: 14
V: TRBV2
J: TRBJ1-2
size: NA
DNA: TGTGCCAGCAGAACACAGGGGTTTGACTATGGCTACACCTTC
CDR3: CASRTQGFDYGYTF

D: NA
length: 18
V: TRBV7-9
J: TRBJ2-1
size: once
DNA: TGTGCCAGCAGCGACGAAAGACCGAGGAGGTCTTCCTACAATGAGCAGTTCTTC
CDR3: CASSDERPRRSSYNEQFF

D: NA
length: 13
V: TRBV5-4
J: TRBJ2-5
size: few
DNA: TGTGCCATCTCGGGACCGGGTCGAGAGACCCAGTACTTC
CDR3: CAISGPGRETQYF

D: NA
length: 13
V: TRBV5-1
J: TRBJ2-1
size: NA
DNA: TGCGCCAGCGGGCAGGAACCCTACAATGAGCAGTTCTTC
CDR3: CASGQEPYNEQFF

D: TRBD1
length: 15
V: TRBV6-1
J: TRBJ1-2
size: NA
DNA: TGTGCCAGCAGTGGGGGGGGACAGGAGAGCTATGGCTACACCTTC
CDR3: CASSGGGQESYGYTF

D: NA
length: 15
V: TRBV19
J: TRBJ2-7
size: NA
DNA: TGTGCCAGTAGTATGGCGGCGGATAGCTCCTACGAGCAGTACTTC
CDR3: CASSMAADSSYEQYF

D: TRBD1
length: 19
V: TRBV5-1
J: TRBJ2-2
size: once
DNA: TGCGCCAGCAAAGCGACATGGGGACAGGGAAGGAGTGAAACCGGGGAGCTGTTTTTT
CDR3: CASKATWGQGRSETGELFF

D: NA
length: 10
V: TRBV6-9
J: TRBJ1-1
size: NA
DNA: TGTGCCAGCAGTGCGACAGGCGCTTTCTTT
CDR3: CASSATGAFF

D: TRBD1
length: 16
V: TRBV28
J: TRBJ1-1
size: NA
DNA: TGTGCCAGCAGTCCCCGGCAGGGGGGGGAATGGACTGAAGCTTTCTTT
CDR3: CASSPRQGGEWTEAFF

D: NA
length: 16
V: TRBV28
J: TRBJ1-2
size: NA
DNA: TGTGCCAGCAGTCCCTCTGACGAGCGAGGGGGAGATGGCTACACCTTC
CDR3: CASSPSDERGGDGYTF

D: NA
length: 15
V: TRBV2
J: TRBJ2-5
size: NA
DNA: TGTGCCAGCAGCCCCCGGACGGGGTACCAAGAGACCCAGTACTTC
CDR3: CASSPRTGYQETQYF

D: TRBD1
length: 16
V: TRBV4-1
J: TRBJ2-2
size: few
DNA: TGCGCCAGCAGCCAAGCTAGGGGGCGCGGTGCCGGGGAGCTGTTTTTT
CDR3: CASSQARGRGAGELFF

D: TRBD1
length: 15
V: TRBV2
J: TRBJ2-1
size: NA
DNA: TGTGCCTCGACTGGATGGGACAGGGCCCACAATGAGCAGTTCTTC
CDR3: CASTGWDRAHNEQFF

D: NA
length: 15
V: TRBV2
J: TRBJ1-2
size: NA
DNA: TGTGCCAGCAGGGCGAGGGGGGGGCTCGGCTATGGCTACACCTTC
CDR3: CASRARGGLGYGYTF

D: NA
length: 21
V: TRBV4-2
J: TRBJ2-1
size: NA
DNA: TGTGCCAGCAGCCAAGCGGTCTCGGGGGCCGCCCTTGTGAGCTCCTACAATGAGCAGTTCTTC
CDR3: CASSQAVSGAALVSSYNEQFF

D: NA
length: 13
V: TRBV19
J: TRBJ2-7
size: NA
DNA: TGTGCCAGTAGCCCGGGACGCCTTGTCGAGCAGTACTTC
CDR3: CASSPGRLVEQYF

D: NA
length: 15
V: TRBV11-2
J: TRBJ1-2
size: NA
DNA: TGTGCCAGCAGCGCGAGGGGGGTCCCTAACTATGGCTACACCTTC
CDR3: CASSARGVPNYGYTF

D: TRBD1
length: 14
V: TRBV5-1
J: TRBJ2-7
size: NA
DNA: TGCGCCAGCAGCTTGGCGACAGGGCGCCTCAAGCAGTACTTC
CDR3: CASSLATGRLKQYF

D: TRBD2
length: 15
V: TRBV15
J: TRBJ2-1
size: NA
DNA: TGTGCCACCAGCAGAGGGACTAGTAGGACGGGGGAGCAGTTCTTC
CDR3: CATSRGTSRTGEQFF

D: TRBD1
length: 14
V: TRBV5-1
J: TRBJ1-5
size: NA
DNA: TGCGCCAGCAGCTCCGGACAGGCTAATCAGCCCCAGCATTTT
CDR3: CASSSGQANQPQHF